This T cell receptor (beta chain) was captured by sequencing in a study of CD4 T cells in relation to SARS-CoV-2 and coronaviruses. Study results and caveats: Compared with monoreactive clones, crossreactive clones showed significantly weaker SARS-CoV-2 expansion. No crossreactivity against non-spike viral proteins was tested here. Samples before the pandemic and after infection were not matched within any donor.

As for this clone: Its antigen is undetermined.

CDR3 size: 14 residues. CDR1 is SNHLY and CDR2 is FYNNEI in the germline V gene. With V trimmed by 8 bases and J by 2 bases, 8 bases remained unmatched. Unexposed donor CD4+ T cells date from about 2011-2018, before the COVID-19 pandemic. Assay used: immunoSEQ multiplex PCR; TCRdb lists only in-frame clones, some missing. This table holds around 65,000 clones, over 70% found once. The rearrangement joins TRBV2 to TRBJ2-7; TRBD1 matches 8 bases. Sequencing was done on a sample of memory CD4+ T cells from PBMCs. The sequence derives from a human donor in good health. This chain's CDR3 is CASVSRTGTYEQYF. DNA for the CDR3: TGTGCCAGCGTCTCCCGGACAGGGACCTACGAGCAGTACTTC.